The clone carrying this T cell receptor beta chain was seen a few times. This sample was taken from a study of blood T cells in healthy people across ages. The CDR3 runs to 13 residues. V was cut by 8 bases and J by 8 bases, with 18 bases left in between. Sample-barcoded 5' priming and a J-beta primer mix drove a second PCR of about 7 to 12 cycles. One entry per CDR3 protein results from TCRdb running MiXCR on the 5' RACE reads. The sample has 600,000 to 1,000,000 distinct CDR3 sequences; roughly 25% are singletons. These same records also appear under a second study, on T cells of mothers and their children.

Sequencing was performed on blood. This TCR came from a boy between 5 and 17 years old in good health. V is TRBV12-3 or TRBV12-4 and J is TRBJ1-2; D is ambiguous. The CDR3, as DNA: TGTGCCAGCGACCATGCGGACGGGGAGGGCTACACCTTC. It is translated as CASDHADGEGYTF.